The 24 T cell receptor beta chains listed next were all sequenced from one sample in a study of blood T cell dynamics during melanoma immunotherapy. Data came from immunoSEQ multiplex PCR; TCRdb stores just in-frame clones and leaves some out. The profile shows some 9,900 clones, around 90% of them singletons. Time point defined: pre-treatment baseline. The sequencing used blood, collected from a patient treated with checkpoint blockade. These receptor sequences come from a human donor with melanoma.

The chain couples TRBV28 to TRBJ2-7; 12 positions agree with TRBD2. The CDR3 runs 15 residues. Germline CDR1 and CDR2: MDHEN and SYDVKM. V shed 8 bases and J 1 base; nucleotides not matched to a gene: 6. CDR3 in amino acids: CASSLAGGLSYEQYV. CDR3 sequence (DNA): TGTGCCAGCTCCCTAGCGGGAGGGTTATCCTACGAGCAGTACGTC.

CDR3 nucleotide sequence: TGTGCCAGCAGGGATAGCGGGAGGGCCTATGAGCAGTTCTTC. Translating gives CASRDSGRAYEQFF. V and J are TRBV27 and TRBJ2-1; TRBD2 matches 11 bases. The length of the CDR3 is 14 residues. Germline values: CDR1 MNHEY, CDR2 SMNVEV (reference sequence). J lost 8 bases, V lost 6 bases, and 6 bases had no gene match.

The CDR3 sequence: CASSPGGLADTQYF. DNA for the CDR3: TGCGCCAGCAGCCCGGGGGGATTGGCAGATACGCAGTATTTT. The rearrangement uses TRBV5-1 and TRBJ2-3; TRBD2 matches 7 bases. This CDR3 comprises 14 residues. The V segment lost 4 bases and the J segment 4 bases; nucleotides outside the gene matches: 6. Per the germline V gene, CDR1 is SGHRS and CDR2 is YFSETQ.

The chain couples TRBV7-9 to TRBJ2-3, with TRBD1 matching over 10 bases. CDR1 SEHNR and CDR2 FQNEAQ come from the germline V gene (reference sequence). The V segment lost 7 bases and the J segment 4 bases; nucleotides outside the gene matches: 11. This CDR3 has 16 amino acids. The CDR3 loop reads CASTDWRDRGPDTQYF. Written as DNA, the CDR3 is TGTGCCAGCACCGACTGGCGGGACAGGGGCCCAGATACGCAGTATTTT.

V usage is TRBV18 and J usage is TRBJ2-1; D call uncertain. V gave up 4 bases and J gave up 7 bases, with 17 bases separating them. The germline gives CDR1 KGHSH, CDR2 LQKENI. The CDR3 runs 15 residues. The CDR3 coding sequence is TGTGCCAGCTCACTATCTCGCCTCCCGGAGAATGAGCAGTTCTTC. The encoded protein is CASSLSRLPENEQFF. Full variable domain (remainder filled in from reference TRBV18 and TRBJ2-1): NAGVMQNPRHLVRRRGQEARLRCSPMKGHSHVYWYRQLPEEGLKFMVYLQKENIIDESGMPKERFSAEFPKEGPSILRIQQVVRGDSAAYFCASSLSRLPENEQFFGPGTRLTVL.

The genes are TRBV29-1 and TRBJ1-2; no definite D call. This CDR3 region has 14 residues. The V gene lost 8 bases and the J gene lost 4 bases, with 20 bases spanning the gap. Germline CDR1 reads SQVTM; CDR2 reads ANQGSEA. The CDR3 region is CSSPRSGKFYGYTF. The DNA for the CDR3 is TGCAGCTCCCCAAGGTCAGGAAAATTCTATGGCTACACCTTC.

CDR3 sequence: CASSDRTIFMNTEAFF. CDR3 DNA sequence: TGTGCCAGCAGTGACAGGACGATCTTCATGAACACTGAAGCTTTCTTT. The J gene is TRBJ1-1, the V gene TRBV6-1; no reliable D call. The CDR3 has 16 residues. V was trimmed by 3 bases and J by 0 bases, leaving 14 bases between them. Per germline, CDR1 MNHNS and CDR2 SASEGT.

The chain joins TRBV5-4 to TRBJ1-2; 10 nucleotides line up with TRBD1. The CDR3 length is 17 residues. V lost 0 bases and J lost 5; bases outside the gene matches: 10. CDR1 is SGHNT, CDR2 YYREEE, per germline (reference sequence). CDR3 residues: CASSLDRQGASEYGYTF. Here the CDR3 DNA reads TGTGCCAGCAGCTTGGACCGACAGGGGGCCAGTGAATATGGCTACACCTTC. The full variable domain, with the rest looked up from reference TRBV5-4 and TRBJ1-2, is ETGVTQSPTHLIKTRGQQVTLRCSSQSGHNTVSWYQQALGQGPQFIFQYYREEENGRGNFPPRFSGLQFPNYSSELNVNALELDDSALYLCASSLDRQGASEYGYTFGSGTRLTVV.

The chain recombines TRBV19 with TRBJ2-7; D is possibly TRBD2 (6 bases). CDR1 is LNHDA, CDR2 SQIVND, per germline (reference sequence). The germline V and J ends were trimmed by 5 bases and 3 bases, with 11 bases remaining between them. This CDR3 has 13 residues. The CDR3 DNA reads as TGTGCCAGTAGTCCCTGGAGGGACTACGAGCAGTACTTC. Protein product: CASSPWRDYEQYF.

The chain couples TRBV25-1 to TRBJ1-2; D unclear. Trimming stripped 1 base from V and 7 bases from J, with 4 bases between. Germline CDR1 reads MGHDK; CDR2 reads SYGVNS. The CDR3 sequence is 11 residues long. CDR3 region: CASSELSGYTF. The CDR3 DNA follows: TGTGCCAGCAGTGAATTGTCTGGCTACACCTTC.

The rearrangement uses TRBV27 and TRBJ1-3; D not resolved. V was cut by 5 bases and J by 0 bases, with 5 bases left in between. Looked up from germline, CDR1 is MNHEY and CDR2 is SMNVEV (reference sequence). This CDR3 is built from 13 residues. CDR3 DNA: TGTGCCAGCAGTAAAACCTCTGGAAACACCATATATTTT. Translating it yields CASSKTSGNTIYF.

This clone was found a few times. This chain links TRBV15 with TRBJ1-4; no firm D call. CDR1 and CDR2 from the germline V gene are LNHNV and YYDKDF (reference sequence). V lost 0 bases to trimming and J lost 8 bases, with 16 bases between them. CDR3 length: 16 residues. The CDR3 DNA follows: TGTGCCACCAGCAGAGATCGAGGAGTGGATGAGGAAAAACTGTTTTTT. It is translated as CATSRDRGVDEEKLFF.

A single count supports this clone. J is TRBJ2-5 and V is TRBV11-2, with D maybe TRBD1 (5 bases). Germline CDR1 reads SGHAT; CDR2 reads FQNNGV. The CDR3 loop spans 14 amino acids. V dropped 2 bases and J dropped 5 bases, with 12 bases sitting between them. CDR3 protein: CASSLPQGRETQYF. The CDR3 nucleotides read TGTGCCAGCAGCTTACCCCAGGGCAGGGAGACCCAGTACTTC.

This sequence joins TRBV5-4 and TRBJ1-2; D gene uncertain. Germline CDR1 and CDR2: SGHNT and YYREEE (reference sequence). The V gene lost 0 bases and the J gene lost 3 bases, with 9 bases spanning the gap. This CDR3 has 14 amino acids. The CDR3, as DNA: TGTGCCAGCAGCTTGGGTTTAGGGTACTATGGCTACACCTTC. Its translation is CASSLGLGYYGYTF.

The chain carries TRBV28 and TRBJ1-2; D is ambiguous. The CDR3 totals 12 residues. The V gene lost 1 base and the J gene lost 2 bases, with 2 bases spanning the gap. CDR1 MDHEN and CDR2 SYDVKM come from the germline V gene. The CDR3 is CASSLLNYGYTF. Here the CDR3 DNA reads TGTGCCAGCAGTTTATTGAACTATGGCTACACCTTC.

J is TRBJ2-4 and V is TRBV11-2; D unresolved. V was pared by 2 bases and J by 6 bases, with 11 bases between. CDR3 size: 14 residues. Germline V CDR1 and CDR2: SGHAT, FQNNGV. The CDR3 nucleotides read TGTGCCAGCAGCTTAACGGGTTTCGGAAACATTCAGTACTTC. Its translation is CASSLTGFGNIQYF.

The rearrangement uses TRBV30 and TRBJ2-7; TRBD1 matches at 8 bases. This CDR3 contains 13 residues. After removal of 3 bases from V and 12 bases from J, the junction contained 13 bases not matched to a gene. Germline V gives CDR1 GTSNPN, CDR2 SVGIG (reference sequence). The CDR3 spells CAWSGQGQAPPYV. CDR3 DNA: TGTGCCTGGAGCGGACAGGGCCAAGCCCCCCCGTACGTC.

This rearrangement joins TRBV19 to TRBJ2-1; TRBD1 matches at 9 bases. Unmatched junction bases numbered 3, after V lost 4 bases and J lost 2 bases. The CDR3 covers 15 residues. The germline gives CDR1 LNHDA, CDR2 SQIVND (reference sequence). The CDR3 region has the DNA TGTGCCAGTAGTACACAGGGGGCGGCCTACAATGAGCAGTTCTTC. Encoded protein: CASSTQGAAYNEQFF. Together with reference TRBV19 and TRBJ2-1, the CDR3 gives the full variable domain: DGGITQSPKYLFRKEGQNVTLSCEQNLNHDAMYWYRQDPGQGLRLIYYSQIVNDFQKGDIAEGYSVSREKKESFPLTVTSAQKNPTAFYLCASSTQGAAYNEQFFGPGTRLTVL.

The rearrangement joins TRBV29-1 to TRBJ1-2; D may be TRBD1 (5 bases). Trimming took 5 bases from V and 4 from J, leaving 32 bases between them. Germline assignment: CDR1 SQVTM and CDR2 ANQGSEA. This CDR3 spans 19 amino acids. DNA for the CDR3: TGCAGCGTTTTCCGATTCATGGGGGGAGCCCCAGGAGTGGTCTATGGCTACACCTTC. Translation gives CSVFRFMGGAPGVVYGYTF.

The V and J genes are TRBV27 and TRBJ1-2, with D tentatively TRBD1 (6 bases). CDR1 MNHEY and CDR2 SMNVEV come from the germline V gene (reference sequence). V lost 0 bases to trimming and J lost 4 bases, with 12 bases between them. There are 15 residues in the CDR3. The DNA for the CDR3 is TGTGCCAGCAGTTTATCAAAGGGGGACGGCTATGGCTACACCTTC. Its translation: CASSLSKGDGYGYTF.

This chain links TRBV7-9 with TRBJ2-3, with unresolved D. The CDR3 totals 11 residues. Per germline, CDR1 SEHNR and CDR2 FQNEAQ (reference sequence). V was cut by 0 bases and J by 10 bases, with 5 bases left in between. The CDR3 protein is CASSLADPQYF. CDR3 DNA sequence: TGTGCCAGCAGCTTAGCGGATCCGCAGTATTTT.

V usage is TRBV5-4 and J usage is TRBJ2-4, with D unresolved. Trimming left V 0 bases short and J 4 bases short, with 5 bases between. Germline assignment: CDR1 SGHNT and CDR2 YYREEE (reference sequence). The CDR3 sequence is 13 residues long. In DNA form, the CDR3 reads TGTGCCAGCAGCTTGGACAGAAAAAACATTCAGTACTTC. Translation gives CASSLDRKNIQYF.

The chain joins TRBV7-9 to TRBJ1-2; 7 nucleotides match TRBD1. Trimming removed 5 bases from V and 4 bases from J; junction bases left unmatched: 7. The germline gives CDR1 SEHNR, CDR2 FQNEAQ (reference sequence). This CDR3 is built from 14 residues. The CDR3 sequence: CASSAWDSLYGYTF. The CDR3 DNA follows: TGTGCCAGCAGCGCATGGGACAGTCTCTATGGCTACACCTTC.

This chain joins TRBV30 and TRBJ1-6; TRBD1 matches 7 bases. This CDR3 has 17 residues. The V and J ends lost 5 bases and 0 bases, in that order; junction bases with no gene match: 10. Germline V gene data show CDR1 as GTSNPN and CDR2 as SVGIG (reference sequence). This CDR3 is CAWSRDRSSSYNSPLHF. The DNA for the CDR3 is TGTGCCTGGTCACGGGACAGATCGAGCTCCTATAATTCACCCCTCCACTTT.